These T cell receptor beta chains were read from a single sample in a study of CD8+ T cells in alopecia areata. Libraries were prepared by immunoSEQ multiplex PCR; TCRdb keeps only in-frame clonotypes and omits some of them. Among about 250,000 clones, roughly two thirds were seen once, and the ten largest hold 1% to 1.5%. Sequencing used CD4+ T cells sorted from blood, obtained at week 0. These receptors were collected from a human donor with alopecia areata. Both conserved end residues are part of each CDR3. The order of the fields is D gene, V gene, J gene, clone size, CDR3 protein, CDR3 DNA. D genes are given only for firm matches. The size of a clone is reported for some rows only, either as once, few or many, or as a class for expanded clones.

D: -
V: TRBV30
J: TRBJ2-7
size: -
CDR3: CAWSVGGTGEQYF
DNA: TGTGCCTGGAGTGTTGGTGGGACGGGTGAGCAGTACTTC

D: -
V: TRBV18
J: TRBJ2-5
size: -
CDR3: CASSEGRETQYF
DNA: TGTGCCAGCTCAGAGGGGCGAGAGACCCAGTACTTC

D: -
V: TRBV29-1
J: TRBJ2-7
size: -
CDR3: CSVRRSADHEQYF
DNA: TGCAGCGTGAGGAGGAGCGCGGACCACGAGCAGTACTTC

D: -
V: TRBV29-1
J: TRBJ1-4
size: -
CDR3: CSFQGLTLDKLFF
DNA: TGCAGCTTTCAGGGTTTGACGTTGGATAAACTGTTTTTT

D: TRBD1
V: TRBV29-1
J: TRBJ2-1
size: few
CDR3: CSVVLRGPDDEQFF
DNA: TGCAGCGTCGTGCTTAGGGGGCCGGACGATGAGCAGTTCTTC

D: -
V: TRBV27
J: TRBJ2-5
size: -
CDR3: CASSSRSQETQYF
DNA: TGTGCCAGCAGCTCGAGATCCCAAGAGACCCAGTACTTC

D: -
V: TRBV29-1
J: TRBJ2-1
size: -
CDR3: CSVVGTGNEQFF
DNA: TGCAGCGTTGTTGGGACCGGCAATGAGCAGTTCTTC

D: TRBD2
V: TRBV6-5
J: TRBJ2-2
size: few
CDR3: CASNLAGGNTGELFF
DNA: TGTGCCAGCAATCTAGCGGGGGGGAACACCGGGGAGCTGTTTTTT

D: -
V: TRBV11-3
J: TRBJ1-3
size: -
CDR3: CASSTDYSGNTIYF
DNA: TGTGCCAGCAGCACTGATTACTCTGGAAACACCATATATTTT

D: TRBD1
V: TRBV25-1
J: TRBJ2-5
size: once
CDR3: CATRQGVETQYF
DNA: TGTGCCACCCGACAGGGGGTGGAGACCCAGTACTTC

D: -
V: TRBV29-1
J: TRBJ2-7
size: -
CDR3: CSVLSVEQYF
DNA: TGCAGCGTTCTTTCTGTCGAGCAGTACTTC

D: -
V: TRBV19
J: TRBJ2-5
size: -
CDR3: CAISTFGPSTGETQYF
DNA: TGTGCCATATCCACGTTCGGGCCTTCCACTGGGGAGACCCAGTACTTC

D: -
V: TRBV29-1
J: TRBJ2-4
size: few
CDR3: CSVGMFGLFF
DNA: TGCAGCGTTGGAATGTTCGGTCTCTTTTTC

D: -
V: TRBV4-3
J: TRBJ2-2
size: -
CDR3: CASSPNSRGTYTGELFF
DNA: TGCGCCAGCAGCCCTAACAGTCGGGGTACCTACACCGGGGAGCTGTTTTTT

D: -
V: TRBV18
J: TRBJ1-1
size: -
CDR3: CASSPPGGRTEAFF
DNA: TGTGCCAGCTCACCACCAGGGGGAAGGACTGAAGCTTTCTTT

D: TRBD1
V: TRBV4-1
J: TRBJ1-5
size: -
CDR3: CASSHPDRPWEPQHF
DNA: TGCGCCAGCAGCCACCCGGACAGGCCATGGGAGCCCCAGCATTTT

D: -
V: TRBV6-5
J: TRBJ1-1
size: -
CDR3: CASRTRGGTEAFF
DNA: TGTGCCAGCAGGACCAGGGGAGGCACTGAAGCTTTCTTT

D: -
V: TRBV5-1
J: TRBJ2-7
size: once
CDR3: CASSLSVRGDEQYF
DNA: TGCGCCAGCAGCTTGAGTGTCAGGGGCGACGAGCAGTACTTC

D: -
V: TRBV2
J: TRBJ1-2
size: -
CDR3: CASSEPYGYTF
DNA: TGTGCCAGCAGTGAACCGTATGGCTACACCTTC

D: TRBD2
V: TRBV29-1
J: TRBJ2-5
size: -
CDR3: CSATSDWETQYF
DNA: TGCAGCGCCACTAGCGATTGGGAGACCCAGTACTTC

D: -
V: TRBV5-1
J: TRBJ2-7
size: -
CDR3: CASRREVTVYEQYF
DNA: TGCGCCAGCCGCCGCGAGGTGACGGTCTACGAGCAGTACTTC

D: -
V: TRBV29-1
J: TRBJ2-3
size: -
CDR3: CSIRGSVTDTQYF
DNA: TGCAGCATTCGGGGTTCCGTCACAGATACGCAGTATTTT

D: -
V: TRBV5-1
J: TRBJ2-2
size: once
CDR3: CASSVLKAPELGGELFF
DNA: TGCGCCAGCAGCGTTTTAAAGGCCCCCGAGTTAGGCGGGGAGCTGTTTTTT

D: -
V: TRBV4-1
J: TRBJ2-7
size: -
CDR3: CASSQHPGQGDYEQYF
DNA: TGCGCCAGCAGCCAACACCCCGGGCAGGGTGACTACGAGCAGTACTTC

D: TRBD2
V: TRBV29-1
J: TRBJ2-7
size: -
CDR3: CSASGGPAYEQYF
DNA: TGCAGCGCTAGCGGGGGTCCAGCCTACGAGCAGTACTTC

D: TRBD1
V: TRBV6-1
J: TRBJ2-4
size: -
CDR3: CASRDRAGNIQYF
DNA: TGTGCCAGCAGGGACAGGGCGGGAAACATTCAGTACTTC

D: -
V: TRBV5-1
J: TRBJ1-1
size: -
CDR3: CASSPDSIWTRAFF
DNA: TGCGCCAGCAGCCCTGACAGTATTTGGACGCGAGCTTTCTTT

D: -
V: TRBV30
J: TRBJ1-6
size: few
CDR3: CACQGTGSYNSPLHF
DNA: TGTGCCTGCCAGGGGACGGGCTCCTATAATTCACCCCTCCACTTT

D: -
V: TRBV19
J: TRBJ1-1
size: -
CDR3: CATSRVLNTEAFF
DNA: TGTGCCACAAGTAGGGTACTGAACACTGAAGCTTTCTTT

D: TRBD1
V: TRBV30
J: TRBJ1-1
size: -
CDR3: CAWTGQGNPEAFF
DNA: TGTGCCTGGACCGGACAGGGGAACCCTGAAGCTTTCTTT

D: -
V: TRBV29-1
J: TRBJ1-1
size: -
CDR3: CSAGGTFTEAFF
DNA: TGCAGCGCCGGTGGAACCTTCACTGAAGCTTTCTTT

D: -
V: TRBV30
J: TRBJ1-1
size: -
CDR3: CAWSVPPNTEAFF
DNA: TGTGCCTGGAGTGTCCCCCCCAACACTGAAGCTTTCTTT

D: -
V: TRBV5-1
J: TRBJ1-1
size: -
CDR3: CASSPKGGRVNTEAFF
DNA: TGCGCCAGCAGCCCTAAGGGGGGCAGGGTGAACACTGAAGCTTTCTTT

D: -
V: TRBV5-6
J: TRBJ2-7
size: -
CDR3: CASSFTGNYEQYF
DNA: TGTGCCAGCAGCTTCACAGGGAACTACGAGCAGTACTTC

D: -
V: TRBV2
J: TRBJ2-3
size: -
CDR3: CASTIAVHPATQYF
DNA: TGTGCCAGCACCATAGCGGTCCACCCCGCAACGCAGTATTTT

D: TRBD1
V: TRBV30
J: TRBJ1-1
size: -
CDR3: CAWSVGTGNTEAFF
DNA: TGTGCCTGGAGTGTAGGGACAGGGAACACTGAAGCTTTCTTT

D: TRBD1
V: TRBV4-1
J: TRBJ2-5
size: few
CDR3: CASSRRLGQTQETQYF
DNA: TGCGCCAGCAGCCGGAGACTGGGACAGACCCAAGAGACCCAGTACTTC

D: -
V: TRBV30
J: TRBJ1-2
size: -
CDR3: CAWSGQISGFRHF
DNA: TGTGCCTGGAGTGGTCAAATCTCAGGGTTTCGGCACTTC

D: -
V: TRBV5-1
J: TRBJ2-7
size: -
CDR3: CASSPLRGTTYEQYF
DNA: TGCGCCAGCAGCCCCTTGCGGGGGACAACCTACGAGCAGTACTTC

D: -
V: TRBV7-2
J: TRBJ1-3
size: -
CDR3: CASTPPGPGNTIYF
DNA: TGTGCCAGCACCCCGCCGGGGCCTGGAAACACCATATATTTT

D: -
V: TRBV30
J: TRBJ1-6
size: -
CDR3: CAWSVQASYNSPLHF
DNA: TGTGCCTGGAGTGTTCAGGCTTCGTATAATTCACCCCTCCACTTT